The 27 T cell receptor beta chains below come from one sample, sequenced in a study of OX40 agonist ivuxolimab in advanced cancers. TCRdb's copy holds only in-frame clones and misses some; the assay was immunoSEQ multiplex PCR. The table has just over 90,000 clones, 85% to 95% seen once; the top ten hold about 2.6%. The material sequenced was CD4+ or CD8+ T cells sorted from blood, taken in a trial of the OX40 agonist ivuxolimab. The receptors originated from an adult with an advanced solid tumor such as melanoma, head and neck, liver or kidney cancer.

The chain links TRBV28 to TRBJ1-6; the D gene is possibly TRBD1 (5 bases). The CDR3 has 14 residues. Germline CDR1 MDHEN, CDR2 SYDVKM. V gave up 4 bases and J gave up 8 bases, with 12 bases separating them. The DNA for the CDR3 is TGTGCCAGCAGTTACCAGGGTGGGGATTCACCCCTCCACTTT. It specifies CASSYQGGDSPLHF. Based on the CDR3 plus reference TRBV28 and TRBJ1-6, the full variable domain is DVKVTQSSRYLVKRTGEKVFLECVQDMDHENMFWYRQDPGLGLRLIYFSYDVKMKEKGDIPEGYSVSREKKERFSLILESASTNQTSMYLCASSYQGGDSPLHFGNGTRLTVT.

The V gene is TRBV13, the J gene TRBJ1-4, with D uncertain. This CDR3 comprises 13 residues. CDR1 and CDR2 (germline): PRHDT, FYEKMQ (reference sequence). The V gene lost 1 base and the J gene lost 7 bases, with 7 bases spanning the gap. For the CDR3, the DNA is TGTGCCAGCAGCTTAGAATCCGGTGAAAAACTGTTTTTT. It encodes CASSLESGEKLFF.

This chain joins TRBV27 and TRBJ1-4; a possible D gene is TRBD1 (6 bases). The CDR3 is made up of 15 amino acids. Deletions cut 2 bases from V and 8 bases from J, with 15 bases between. Germline V gene lookup returns CDR1 MNHEY and CDR2 SMNVEV (reference sequence). In DNA form, the CDR3 reads TGTGCCAGCAGTTTAGCTCCGAGGGGGGGAGAAAAACTGTTTTTT. This sequence encodes CASSLAPRGGEKLFF.

The V and J genes are TRBV10-2 and TRBJ2-7; the D gene could be TRBD1 or TRBD2 (5 bases each). CDR1 and CDR2 (germline): WSHSY, SAAADI. Trimming stripped 7 bases from V and 8 bases from J, with 9 bases between. There are 10 residues in the CDR3. The CDR3 is CASMGDKQYF. In DNA, the CDR3 is TGCGCCAGCATGGGGGATAAGCAGTACTTC.

The CDR3: CASSPSGLTYEQYF. CDR3 nucleotides: TGTGCCAGCAGCCCGTCCGGACTTACCTACGAGCAGTACTTC. V is TRBV7-8 and J is TRBJ2-5; maybe TRBD2 (5 bases). The J call may not be correct, given that the DNA end is closer to TRBJ2-7. Germline-derived CDR1 and CDR2 are SGHVS and FQNEAQ. The CDR3 consists of 14 residues.

This chain uses TRBV15 with TRBJ2-1; TRBD1 agrees at 8 bases. The CDR3 is 16 amino acids. Looked up from germline, CDR1 is LNHNV and CDR2 is YYDKDF (reference sequence). J gave up 4 bases and V 5 bases, and 10 bases lay outside the gene matches. CDR3 sequence: CATSPGRDRRYNEQFF. The CDR3 bases are TGTGCCACCAGCCCCGGAAGGGACAGGCGTTACAATGAGCAGTTCTTC.

The chain has TRBV6-5 and TRBJ1-5; D is unclear. Trimming stripped 2 bases from V and 15 bases from J, with 11 bases between. The CDR3 contains 11 residues. The germline V gene encodes CDR1 MNHEY and CDR2 SVGAGI. This CDR3 reads CASSYGGLRHF. Written as DNA, the CDR3 is TGTGCCAGCAGTTACGGAGGGTTACGGCATTTT.

The sample holds a few counts of this clone. J is TRBJ1-2 and V is TRBV5-4; 7 bases match TRBD1. This CDR3 is built from 13 residues. V shed 5 bases and J 4 bases; nucleotides not matched to a gene: 5. Germline loops: CDR1 SGHNT, CDR2 YYREEE (reference sequence). The CDR3 DNA sequence: TGTGCCAGCAGGCCCCAGGGGGGCTATGGCTACACCTTC. Translated: CASRPQGGYGYTF.

The chain carries TRBV6-6 and TRBJ2-2; D may be TRBD2 (6 bases). This CDR3 has 12 amino acids. V lost 8 bases, J lost 7 bases, and 11 bases lay in between. From germline, CDR1 is MNHNY and CDR2 SVGAGI (reference sequence). The chain's CDR3 is CASGGMIGELFF. In DNA form, the CDR3 reads TGTGCCAGCGGGGGGATGATCGGGGAGCTGTTTTTT.

This sequence joins TRBV27 and TRBJ2-7, with 10 bases lining up with TRBD1. Germline V lookup: CDR1 MNHEY, CDR2 SMNVEV (reference sequence). The CDR3 sequence is 17 residues long. V shed 5 bases, J shed 0 bases, and the junction held 10 bases outside the gene matches. The CDR3 DNA follows: TGTGCCAGCAGTCCAACGGGGGGACAGGGGAACTCCTACGAGCAGTACTTC. As protein: CASSPTGGQGNSYEQYF.

The CDR3 protein is CASSLGGWRLNQPQHF. The CDR3 DNA reads as TGTGCCAGCAGCTTGGGGGGGTGGCGGCTCAATCAGCCCCAGCATTTT. The V and J genes are TRBV5-6 and TRBJ1-5; TRBD1 is a possible D gene (5 bases). V was shortened by 0 bases and J by 3 bases, with 13 bases between the two germline ends. From germline, CDR1 is SGHDT and CDR2 YYEEEE. This CDR3 is built from 16 residues.

A single count supports this clone. The rearrangement joins TRBV9 to TRBJ2-3; 7 bases line up with TRBD2. With V trimmed by 4 bases and J by 2 bases, 10 bases remained unmatched. The CDR3 is 16 amino acids. Germline V gene sequence: CDR1 SGDLS, CDR2 YYNGEE. The CDR3: CASSPQTSPFTDTQYF. CDR3 sequence (DNA): TGTGCCAGCAGCCCTCAGACTAGCCCCTTCACAGATACGCAGTATTTT.

The rearrangement links TRBV13 to TRBJ2-2; TRBD2 is a possible D gene (6 bases). The CDR3 is 14 residues long. V was pared by 5 bases and J by 5 bases, with 12 bases between. Per germline, CDR1 PRHDT and CDR2 FYEKMQ (reference sequence). The CDR3, as DNA: TGTGCCAGCAGCCTAGCAGGGACTACCGGGGAGCTGTTTTTT. It is translated as CASSLAGTTGELFF.

The chain couples TRBV6-4 to TRBJ2-1; TRBD2 aligns across 13 bases. CDR1 MRHNA and CDR2 SNTAGT come from the germline V gene. With V trimmed by 5 bases and J by 8 bases, 15 bases remained unmatched. The CDR3 is 18 residues long. In nucleotides, the CDR3 is TGTGCCAGCAGTTCCGGACTAGCGGGAGATGGGATTTGGGATGAGCAGTTCTTC. As protein: CASSSGLAGDGIWDEQFF.

The chain is built from TRBV7-6 and TRBJ2-1, with D possibly TRBD2 on 6 matching bases. In germline, CDR1 is SGHVS, CDR2 FNYEAQ. The CDR3 totals 12 residues. V gave up 5 bases and J gave up 7 bases, with 9 bases separating them. Written as DNA, the CDR3 is TGTGCCAGCAGCCCCCGGGAGAATGAGCAGTTCTTC. It yields the protein CASSPRENEQFF. Using reference TRBV7-6 and TRBJ2-1 for the parts outside the CDR3, the full variable domain is GAGVSQSPRYKVTKRGQDVALRCDPISGHVSLYWYRQALGQGPEFLTYFNYEAQQDKSGLPNDRFSAERPEGSISTLTIQRTEQRDSAMYRCASSPRENEQFFGPGTRLTVL.

This sequence joins TRBV7-6 and TRBJ2-3; tentatively, D is TRBD1 (7 bases). Germline-derived CDR1 and CDR2 are SGHVS and FNYEAQ. Trimming left V 2 bases short and J 5 bases short, with 17 bases between. CDR3 length: 16 residues. CDR3 protein: CASSLRGGGNVDTQYF. CDR3 DNA: TGTGCCAGCAGCTTAAGAGGGGGCGGGAATGTAGATACGCAGTATTTT.

The gene calls are TRBV9 and TRBJ1-3; the D gene is possibly TRBD1 (6 bases). From germline, CDR1 is SGDLS and CDR2 YYNGEE. The CDR3 extends over 16 amino acids. Trimming cost V 4 bases and J 0 bases, with 14 bases left between them. The CDR3 region has the DNA TGTGCCAGCAGCCCAGACGGGACAAACTCTGGAAACACCATATATTTT. It codes for CASSPDGTNSGNTIYF. Looking up the rest from reference TRBV9 and TRBJ1-3 gives the full variable domain: DSGVTQTPKHLITATGQRVTLRCSPRSGDLSVYWYQQSLDQGLQFLIQYYNGEERAKGNILERFSAQQFPDLHSELNLSSLELGDSALYFCASSPDGTNSGNTIYFGEGSWLTVV.

J is TRBJ1-2 and V is TRBV11-2, with 7 positions matching TRBD1. The CDR3 is 16 amino acids. The trim removed 1 base at V and 4 bases at J, leaving 9 bases unmatched. Germline loops: CDR1 SGHAT, CDR2 FQNNGV. The CDR3 bases are TGTGCCAGCAGCTTAGGTCCGACAGGGAGATTCTATGGCTACACCTTC. It yields the protein CASSLGPTGRFYGYTF. The full variable domain, completed using reference TRBV11-2 and TRBJ1-2, is EAGVAQSPRYKIIEKRQSVAFWCNPISGHATLYWYQQILGQGPKLLIQFQNNGVVDDSQLPKDRFSAERLKGVDSTLKIQPAKLEDSAVYLCASSLGPTGRFYGYTFGSGTRLTVV.

The chain employs TRBV6-5 and TRBJ2-3; D call uncertain. The CDR3 covers 13 residues. Germline V lookup: CDR1 MNHEY, CDR2 SVGAGI. Trimming shortened V by 2 bases and J by 2 bases, and 5 bases separated the two germline ends. In DNA form, the CDR3 reads TGTGCCAGCAGTTACAGCCTCACAGATACGCAGTATTTT. Translation: CASSYSLTDTQYF.

The V gene is TRBV9, the J gene TRBJ1-2; 9 positions agree with TRBD1. The CDR3 has 16 amino acids. Trimming took 0 bases from V and 1 from J; bases not matched to a gene: 4. Per germline, CDR1 SGDLS and CDR2 YYNGEE. CDR3 amino acids: CASSVARTGVNYGYTF. The CDR3 nucleotides read TGTGCCAGCAGCGTAGCCCGGACAGGGGTTAACTATGGCTACACCTTC. Variable domain in full (rest from reference TRBV9 and TRBJ1-2): DSGVTQTPKHLITATGQRVTLRCSPRSGDLSVYWYQQSLDQGLQFLIQYYNGEERAKGNILERFSAQQFPDLHSELNLSSLELGDSALYFCASSVARTGVNYGYTFGSGTRLTVV.

Only one count was recorded for this clone. This chain joins TRBV28 and TRBJ1-3; D is perhaps TRBD1 (6 bases). CDR1 is MDHEN and CDR2 is SYDVKM in the germline V gene. The CDR3 extends over 13 amino acids. V lost 5 bases, J lost 8 bases, and 13 bases lay in between. CDR3 residues: CASSQGWVDTIYF. The CDR3 DNA sequence: TGTGCCAGCAGTCAGGGGTGGGTCGACACCATATATTTT. The variable domain in full, completed from reference TRBV28 and TRBJ1-3, reads DVKVTQSSRYLVKRTGEKVFLECVQDMDHENMFWYRQDPGLGLRLIYFSYDVKMKEKGDIPEGYSVSREKKERFSLILESASTNQTSMYLCASSQGWVDTIYFGEGSWLTVV.

The chain combines TRBV2 with TRBJ1-1, with 9 positions matching TRBD1. The junction had 9 bases not matched to a gene; V was cut back by 2 bases and J by 8 bases. Per germline, CDR1 SNHLY and CDR2 FYNNEI. The CDR3 consists of 15 residues. Here the CDR3 DNA reads TGTGCCAGCAGTGAAACCTTAGACGGACAGGGGGAAGCTTTCTTT. Protein product: CASSETLDGQGEAFF.

Points on this clone: Because the CDR3's place on the DNA is in doubt, the DNA is left out and the CDR3 is given as listed by TCRdb. The chain employs TRBV19 and TRBJ1-3. Including both end residues, the CDR3 is 15 amino acids long. Germline V CDR1 and CDR2: LNHDA, SQIVND (reference sequence). CDR3 loop: CASTYKIYFGNTIYF.

CDR3 coding DNA: TGCGCCAGCAGCCAAGCGGTGGGTGAAAAACTGTTTTTT. This encodes CASSQAVGEKLFF. V usage is TRBV4-1 and J usage is TRBJ1-4; D gene ambiguous. Germline assignment: CDR1 MGHRA and CDR2 YSYEKL. V was shortened by 1 base and J by 7 bases, with 7 bases between the two germline ends. This CDR3 comprises 13 residues.

This CDR3 reads CASGPRQETQYF. Written as DNA, the CDR3 is TGTGCCAGCGGACCTCGCCAAGAGACCCAGTACTTC. This chain uses TRBV2 with TRBJ2-5; D is undetermined. The CDR3 is 12 amino acids. CDR1 SNHLY and CDR2 FYNNEI come from the germline V gene. V shed 8 bases and J shed 1 base, with 8 bases lying between them.

The rearrangement links TRBV13 to TRBJ2-1; 7 bases line up with TRBD1. Germline loops: CDR1 PRHDT, CDR2 FYEKMQ (reference sequence). Losses at the gene ends were 4 bases for V and 2 bases for J; bases not matched to a gene: 11. The CDR3 contains 17 residues. Here the CDR3 DNA reads TGTGCCAGCAGCTCACCGGAGACAGGGTTAGCCTACAATGAGCAGTTCTTC. Protein: CASSSPETGLAYNEQFF.

The chain couples TRBV7-9 to TRBJ2-7; D possibly uses TRBD1 or TRBD2 (5 bases each). The V end was cut by 4 bases, the J end by 0 bases, with 16 bases between. CDR1 and CDR2 from the germline V gene are SEHNR and FQNEAQ (reference sequence). The CDR3 runs to 16 residues. The CDR3 bases are TGTGCCAGCAGCTACCCCGCCAAGGGGAGCTCCTACGAGCAGTACTTC. Residues: CASSYPAKGSSYEQYF.